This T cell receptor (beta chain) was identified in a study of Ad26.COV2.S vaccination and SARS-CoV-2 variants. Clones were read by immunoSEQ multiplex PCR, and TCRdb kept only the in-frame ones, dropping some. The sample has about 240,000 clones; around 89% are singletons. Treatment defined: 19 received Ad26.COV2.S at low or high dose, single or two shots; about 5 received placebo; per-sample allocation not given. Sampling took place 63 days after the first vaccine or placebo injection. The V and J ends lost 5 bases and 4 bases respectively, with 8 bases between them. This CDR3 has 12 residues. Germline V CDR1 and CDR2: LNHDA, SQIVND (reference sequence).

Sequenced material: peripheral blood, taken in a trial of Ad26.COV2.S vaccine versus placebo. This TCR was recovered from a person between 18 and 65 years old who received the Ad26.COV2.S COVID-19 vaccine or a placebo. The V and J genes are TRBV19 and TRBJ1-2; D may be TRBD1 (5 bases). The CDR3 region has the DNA TGTGCCAGTAGTGCAGGGATCTATGGCTACACCTTC. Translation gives CASSAGIYGYTF.